What follows are 32 T cell receptor beta chains derived from one specimen sequenced in a study of human T cells and chemical hapten exposure. TCRdb re-analysed the RACE reads in MiXCR, keeping a single row per CDR3 protein. The sample contains 140,000 or so distinct CDR3 sequences, 10% to 15% of which appear only once. Indicated time point: patch test 2, 6 weeks after DPC sensitization. Noted treatment: therapeutic diphenylcyclopropenone sensitization with weekly scalp DPC. Source: whole blood, taken in connection with sensitization to the hapten diphenylcyclopropenone (DPC). These receptors came from a woman between 45 and 65 years old with alopecia areata. Some clones in this sample may be carry-over from other donors' samples.

The J gene is TRBJ2-2, the V gene TRBV7-3; 7 nucleotides match TRBD2. CDR3 length: 15 amino acids. J lost 8 bases, V lost 1 base, and 7 bases had no gene match. Germline V CDR1 and CDR2: SGHTA, FQGTGA. The CDR3 DNA sequence: TGTGCCAGCAGCTTAAACCCGGCGGGAGTAGGGGAGCTGTTTTTT. It encodes CASSLNPAGVGELFF.

The chain combines TRBV11-2 with TRBJ2-3, with 11 bases fitting TRBD2. J lost 2 bases, V lost 8 bases, and 3 bases had no gene match. The germline V gene has CDR1 SGHAT and CDR2 FQNNGV. This CDR3 comprises 14 residues. The CDR3 DNA is TGTGCCAGCCGACTAGCGGGGCCCACAGATACGCAGTATTTT. Translation gives CASRLAGPTDTQYF. The whole variable domain, remainder taken from reference TRBV11-2 and TRBJ2-3, is EAGVAQSPRYKIIEKRQSVAFWCNPISGHATLYWYQQILGQGPKLLIQFQNNGVVDDSQLPKDRFSAERLKGVDSTLKIQPAKLEDSAVYLCASRLAGPTDTQYFGPGTRLTVL.

J is TRBJ2-3 and V is TRBV11-2, with D unresolved. The CDR3 is made up of 14 amino acids. CDR1 is SGHAT, CDR2 FQNNGV, per germline. Trimming removed 1 base from V and 2 bases from J, with 7 bases in between. CDR3 loop: CASSLGSYTDTQYF. DNA of the CDR3: TGTGCCAGCAGCTTAGGCAGTTACACAGATACGCAGTATTTT.

The V and J genes are TRBV19 and TRBJ1-5; D possibly corresponds to TRBD1 (6 bases). The CDR3 contains 14 residues. V gave up 5 bases and J gave up 7 bases, with 15 bases separating them. CDR1 and CDR2 (germline): LNHDA, SQIVND (reference sequence). The CDR3 here is CASSVSQGRQPQHF. The CDR3 DNA sequence: TGTGCCAGTAGTGTGTCCCAGGGGAGACAGCCCCAGCATTTT. Supplemented by reference TRBV19 and TRBJ1-5, the full variable domain reads DGGITQSPKYLFRKEGQNVTLSCEQNLNHDAMYWYRQDPGQGLRLIYYSQIVNDFQKGDIAEGYSVSREKKESFPLTVTSAQKNPTAFYLCASSVSQGRQPQHFGDGTRLSIL.

This clonotype was observed at least ten times. The chain employs TRBV5-1 and TRBJ1-1; D is undetermined. V lost 0 bases and J lost 1, with 7 bases in between. This CDR3 comprises 14 residues. CDR1 and CDR2 from the germline V gene are SGHRS and YFSETQ. The CDR3 region is CASSLAAANTEAFF. The CDR3 DNA sequence: TGCGCCAGCAGCTTGGCGGCAGCGAACACTGAAGCTTTCTTT. The variable domain in full, with the rest retrieved from reference TRBV5-1 and TRBJ1-1, is KAGVTQTPRYLIKTRGQQVTLSCSPISGHRSVSWYQQTPGQGLQFLFEYFSETQRNKGNFPGRFSGRQFSNSRSEMNVSTLELGDSALYLCASSLAAANTEAFFGQGTRLTVV.

This clonotype was recorded a few times. This chain connects TRBV24-1 to TRBJ1-3, with D possibly TRBD1 on 5 matching bases. The CDR3 is 16 residues long. V lost 1 base, J lost 4 bases, and 13 bases lay in between. CDR1 is KGHDR and CDR2 is SFDVKD in the germline V gene. CDR3 sequence reads: CATSDFPGHYGNTIYF. In DNA, the CDR3 is TGTGCCACCAGTGATTTCCCGGGGCACTACGGAAACACCATATATTTT.

The chain employs TRBV6-5 and TRBJ1-3; no firm D call. V lost 7 bases and J 0 bases, leaving 13 bases between the germline ends. The CDR3 consists of 15 residues. Germline CDR1 MNHEY, CDR2 SVGAGI. The CDR3 nucleotides are TGTGCCAGCAAAAGGGATCCAACCTCTGGAAACACCATATATTTT. It encodes CASKRDPTSGNTIYF.

Ten or more counts support this clonotype. The V and J genes are TRBV11-2 and TRBJ1-1; a possible D gene is TRBD1 (6 bases). The CDR3 length is 16 residues. Germline loops: CDR1 SGHAT, CDR2 FQNNGV. V was shortened by 2 bases and J by 1 base, with 14 bases between the two germline ends. CDR3 in DNA: TGTGCCAGCAGCTTACGAAGGGGGGTACCGAACACTGAAGCTTTCTTT. It is translated as CASSLRRGVPNTEAFF.

The rearrangement links TRBV9 to TRBJ1-1, with a possible D match to TRBD1 (5 bases). The CDR3 contains 13 residues. V lost 2 bases and J lost 3, with 8 bases in between. In germline, CDR1 is SGDLS, CDR2 YYNGEE. CDR3 protein: CASSVTGYTEAFF. The DNA of the CDR3 is TGTGCCAGCAGCGTCACAGGCTACACTGAAGCTTTCTTT.

The V call is TRBV7-9, the J call TRBJ2-4; D possibly corresponds to TRBD1 (5 bases). Per the germline V gene, CDR1 is SEHNR and CDR2 is FQNEAQ (reference sequence). The CDR3 has 16 residues. V lost 1 base and J 0 bases, leaving 10 bases between the germline ends. The CDR3 coding sequence is TGTGCCAGCAGCTTAGGGGGCGTTGTAGCCAAAAACATTCAGTACTTC. Translation: CASSLGGVVAKNIQYF. The whole variable domain, remainder taken from reference TRBV7-9 and TRBJ2-4, is DTGVSQNPRHKITKRGQNVTFRCDPISEHNRLYWYRQTLGQGPEFLTYFQNEAQLEKSRLLSDRFSAERPKGSFSTLEIQRTEQGDSAMYLCASSLGGVVAKNIQYFGAGTRLSVL.

The V and J genes are TRBV20-1 and TRBJ1-5; D uncertain. This CDR3 is built from 12 residues. Germline V gene lookup returns CDR1 DFQATT and CDR2 SNEGSKA (reference sequence). V gave up 5 bases and J gave up 0 bases, with 5 bases separating them. The CDR3 DNA reads as TGCAGTGCTTCTTTTAGCAATCAGCCCCAGCATTTT. Its translation is CSASFSNQPQHF.

Many counts were recorded for this clonotype. The chain has TRBV12-3 or TRBV12-4 and TRBJ2-5, with TRBD1 matching 9 bases. CDR3 length: 19 amino acids. J gave up 5 bases and V 2 bases, and 18 bases lay outside the gene matches. Written as DNA, the CDR3 is TGTGCCAGCAGTTTAATGCCCCGAGGGACAGGGACGAACGGGGAGACCCAGTACTTC. The encoded protein is CASSLMPRGTGTNGETQYF.

The rearrangement uses TRBV7-9 and TRBJ2-7; D remains unclear. The ends were cut back, 2 bases at V and 7 bases at J, with 12 bases in the middle. This CDR3 region has 13 residues. The germline V gene encodes CDR1 SEHNR and CDR2 FQNEAQ (reference sequence). The CDR3 loop is CASSLITGREQYF. In nucleotides, the CDR3 is TGTGCCAGCAGCTTAATCACCGGCCGGGAGCAGTACTTC.

This clonotype has more than one count but fewer than ten. This chain connects TRBV12-5 to TRBJ2-2; D not certain. V was trimmed by 1 base and J by 6 bases, leaving 12 bases between them. Germline V gene data show CDR1 as LGHNT and CDR2 as FRNRAP. The length of the CDR3 is 15 residues. The CDR3 protein is CASGLDPPVAGELFF. The CDR3 DNA follows: TGTGCTAGTGGTTTGGACCCCCCGGTCGCCGGGGAGCTGTTTTTT.

This clonotype appeared a few times. The genes are TRBV3-1 and TRBJ2-5; unclear D gene. V lost 1 base, J lost 7 bases, and 7 bases lay in between. The CDR3 sequence is 12 residues long. Germline-derived CDR1 and CDR2 are LGHDT and YNNKEL (reference sequence). The CDR3 DNA reads as TGTGCCAGCAGCCAAGGGGTGAGGACCCAGTACTTC. Translated: CASSQGVRTQYF.

The chain is built from TRBV27 and TRBJ2-1, with 7 bases that match TRBD2. This CDR3 comprises 15 residues. Germline V gene sequence: CDR1 MNHEY, CDR2 SMNVEV (reference sequence). V was pared by 4 bases and J by 5 bases, with 8 bases of the junction left unmatched. In DNA form, the CDR3 reads TGTGCCAGCAGTTCTAGCGGTCCCTGGGACAATGAGCAGTTCTTC. Encoded protein: CASSSSGPWDNEQFF.

V usage is TRBV10-1 and J usage is TRBJ2-1; 8 bases are shared with TRBD2. CDR1 WNHNN and CDR2 SYGVQD come from the germline V gene (reference sequence). After removal of 3 bases from V and 2 bases from J, the junction contained 12 bases not matched to a gene. This CDR3 spans 18 amino acids. The CDR3 loop is CASSDQDITSGPYNEQFF. The CDR3 region has the DNA TGCGCCAGCAGTGACCAGGATATTACTAGCGGCCCCTACAATGAGCAGTTCTTC.

This clonotype was observed a few times. The gene calls are TRBV24-1 and TRBJ2-1, with 8 bases lining up with TRBD2. Germline assignment: CDR1 KGHDR and CDR2 SFDVKD. After removal of 3 bases from V and 0 bases from J, the junction contained 15 bases not matched to a gene. This CDR3 comprises 20 residues. The CDR3 sequence is CATSDPSFELAVSSYNEQFF. The DNA of the CDR3 is TGTGCCACCAGTGATCCCTCGTTTGAACTAGCGGTCAGCTCCTACAATGAGCAGTTCTTC.

The table lists this clonotype with a few counts. V gene TRBV28 combines with J gene TRBJ2-5; possible D gene TRBD2, 6 bases. Trimming cost V 3 bases and J 5 bases, with 10 bases left between them. Germline V gene data show CDR1 as MDHEN and CDR2 as SYDVKM. This CDR3 has 13 residues. The CDR3 nucleotides are TGTGCCAGCAGTTTGGCGGGGAGGGAGACCCAGTACTTC. Its translation: CASSLAGRETQYF.

This sequence joins TRBV11-3 and TRBJ1-5; possible D gene TRBD1, 5 bases. CDR1 and CDR2 (germline): SGHNT, YENEEA. This CDR3 contains 13 residues. With 4 bases removed from V and 6 bases from J, the gap between germline ends came to 10 bases. CDR3 sequence: CASSSRGGQPQHF. CDR3 nucleotide sequence: TGTGCCAGCAGCTCACGGGGCGGTCAGCCCCAGCATTTT.

The chain has TRBV5-4 and TRBJ2-1, with D possibly being TRBD1 (6 bases). V was shortened by 2 bases and J by 6 bases, with 9 bases between the two germline ends. Germline V gene lookup returns CDR1 SGHNT and CDR2 YYREEE (reference sequence). The CDR3 is 13 residues long. CDR3 coding DNA: TGTGCCAGCAGCTTACAGGGATTCAATGAGCAGTTCTTC. Translation gives CASSLQGFNEQFF.

This clonotype was picked up a small number of times. This rearrangement joins TRBV29-1 to TRBJ1-2; 8 bases align to TRBD1. This CDR3 comprises 14 residues. Germline V CDR1 and CDR2: SQVTM, ANQGSEA. The V gene end was trimmed by 3 bases and the J gene end by 5 bases; junction bases not matched to a gene: 8. The CDR3 nucleotides read TGCAGCGTTGATCACCCGAGACAGGGGTATGGCTACACCTTC. Translation gives CSVDHPRQGYGYTF.

A few counts support this clonotype. The rearrangement uses TRBV6-2 or TRBV6-3 and TRBJ2-5, with 11 positions matching TRBD1. The CDR3 length is 15 residues. The V and J ends lost 2 bases and 4 bases, in that order; junction bases with no gene match: 3. The germline CDR1 and CDR2 sequences are MNHEY and SVGEGT. The CDR3 is CASSYVGTGGETQYF. CDR3 nucleotides: TGTGCCAGCAGTTACGTCGGGACAGGGGGAGAGACCCAGTACTTC.

At least ten counts were recorded for this clonotype. The rearrangement links TRBV6-5 to TRBJ1-2; D may be TRBD1 (5 bases). Trimming removed 5 bases from V and 7 bases from J, with 14 bases in between. The CDR3 sequence is 13 residues long. Germline V gives CDR1 MNHEY, CDR2 SVGAGI. The DNA of the CDR3 is TGTGCCAGCAGTGGGGGGACGGCCAGTGGCTACACCTTC. Translation gives CASSGGTASGYTF.

This clonotype was found many times. This sequence joins TRBV18 and TRBJ2-7, with 10 bases fitting TRBD2. There are 16 residues in the CDR3. From germline, CDR1 is KGHSH and CDR2 LQKENI. With 3 bases clipped from V and 0 bases from J, the junction kept 5 bases outside the gene matches. CDR3 in amino acids: CASSPLAGEASYEQYF. CDR3 coding DNA: TGTGCCAGCTCACCCCTAGCGGGAGAGGCCTCCTACGAGCAGTACTTC.

This clonotype was detected ten times or more. This chain links TRBV10-3 with TRBJ1-6; the match to TRBD1 covers 9 bases. The CDR3 has 15 residues. From germline, CDR1 is ENHRY and CDR2 SYGVKD. The V and J ends lost 3 bases and 6 bases, in that order; junction bases with no gene match: 3. CDR3 nucleotide sequence: TGTGCCATCAGTGAATCGACAGGGGGTAATTCACCCCTCCACTTT. It translates to CAISESTGGNSPLHF.

This clonotype was counted a few times. This rearrangement joins TRBV2 to TRBJ2-2, with D maybe TRBD1 (5 bases). Germline values: CDR1 SNHLY, CDR2 FYNNEI. The CDR3 is made up of 15 amino acids. The V and J ends lost 1 base and 5 bases respectively, with 11 bases between them. DNA of the CDR3: TGTGCCAGCAGTGAAGAGGCAGGGTGGACCGGGGAGCTGTTTTTT. Its translation is CASSEEAGWTGELFF.

Ten or more counts support this clonotype. The V and J genes are TRBV7-6 and TRBJ1-1, with unresolved D. CDR1 is SGHVS, CDR2 FNYEAQ, per germline. The CDR3 is 13 amino acids. The ends were cut back, 1 base at V and 1 base at J, with 4 bases in the middle. The CDR3 DNA reads as TGTGCCAGCAGCTTAGAGGAGAACACTGAAGCTTTCTTT. The encoded protein is CASSLEENTEAFF.

This clonotype was seen more than once but under ten times. This chain uses TRBV30 with TRBJ1-2; no firm D call. The CDR3 spans 15 residues. Between the trimmed V and J ends, which lost 2 bases and 4 bases, there was a span of 17 bases. Germline-derived CDR1 and CDR2 are GTSNPN and SVGIG (reference sequence). The CDR3 loop reads CAWSPTWRRAYGYTF. The CDR3 DNA reads as TGTGCCTGGAGTCCCACCTGGAGGAGGGCCTATGGCTACACCTTC.

This clonotype was detected only a few times. This rearrangement joins TRBV20-1 to TRBJ2-2, with 10 bases matching TRBD2. Unmatched junction bases numbered 13, after V lost 6 bases and J lost 6 bases. The germline gives CDR1 DFQATT, CDR2 SNEGSKA (reference sequence). The CDR3 runs 16 residues. CDR3 bases: TGCAGTGCCAAGAAAAGCGGGAGGGCCTCGGCCGGGGAGCTGTTTTTT. Amino acid sequence: CSAKKSGRASAGELFF.

This clonotype was seen only a few times. The chain joins TRBV20-1 to TRBJ1-1; D gene unclear. There are 16 residues in the CDR3. The germline gives CDR1 DFQATT, CDR2 SNEGSKA (reference sequence). Trimming removed 3 bases at V and 0 bases at J, with 17 bases between. CDR3 in amino acids: CSASGWAAKMNTEAFF. Written as DNA, the CDR3 is TGCAGTGCTAGTGGTTGGGCGGCGAAGATGAACACTGAAGCTTTCTTT.

In this sample, this clonotype turned up a few times. This sequence joins TRBV4-3 and TRBJ2-1; 9 bases match TRBD2. After removal of 0 bases from V and 1 base from J, the junction contained 10 bases not matched to a gene. Germline V CDR1 and CDR2: LGHNA, YSLEER. This CDR3 has 19 residues. This chain's CDR3 is CASSQDWVAGEYSYNEQFF. The CDR3 DNA is TGCGCCAGCAGCCAAGATTGGGTAGCGGGAGAATATTCCTACAATGAGCAGTTCTTC.